Below, one T cell receptor beta chain is given with its context. Its antigen is currently unknown. Sequencing was performed with immunoSEQ multiplex PCR; in TCRdb, only in-frame clones are kept and a portion is missing. Among some 23,000 clones listed, approximately 93% were seen once. Time point given: newly diagnosed, previously untreated cHL patient sample. These data are taken from a study of PD-1 blockade in classical Hodgkin lymphoma. Germline loops: CDR1 MNHNS, CDR2 SASEGT. This CDR3 comprises 15 residues. Trimming pared 2 bases from V and 7 bases from J, leaving 15 bases between. Regarding the study as a whole: Newly diagnosed patients reportedly had lower baseline TCR diversity than healthy donors.

What was sequenced was peripheral blood mononuclear cells (PBMCs). This clonotype originated in a human donor with classical Hodgkin lymphoma. This chain connects TRBV6-1 to TRBJ1-5; D remains ambiguous. The CDR3 protein is CASSENTAGAQPQHF. The CDR3 DNA sequence: TGTGCCAGCAGTGAAAATACGGCAGGTGCCCAGCCCCAGCATTTT.